The present entry profiles one TCR beta chain with its context. Generated by immunoSEQ multiplex PCR, the TCRdb table keeps only in-frame clones and is missing some. Of roughly 100,000 clones in the sample, 70% to 90% were seen once. The sample belongs to a study of blood T cell repertoires in COVID-19. Whole-study context: PBMCs, B-cell-depleted T cells, or T cells provided the cDNA or gDNA that made up the material.

Germline lookup yields CDR1 KGHSH and CDR2 LQKENI. J was trimmed by 7 bases and V by 6 bases; bases with no gene match: 7. CDR3 length: 14 amino acids. The sequenced material came from peripheral blood. The sequence came from a man aged 50-59 years with active COVID-19. V usage is TRBV18 and J usage is TRBJ2-1; 9 positions agree with TRBD1. CDR3 in DNA: TGTGCCAGCTCCCCTAGGACAGGGGAAAATGAGCAGTTCTTC. Protein product: CASSPRTGENEQFF.